These 5 T cell receptor beta chains share one sample of origin, sequenced in a study of T cell responses to AZD1222 COVID-19 vaccine. Some clones are missing from TCRdb's copy, which holds only in-frame ones; the method was immunoSEQ multiplex PCR. In the table there are about 110,000 clones, roughly 90% of which are singletons. The material was peripheral blood, obtained on day 0 of AZD1222 vaccination. These receptors all come from an adult in good health.

The J gene is TRBJ1-2, the V gene TRBV6-5; weak D call: TRBD1 (5 bases). Between the trimmed V and J ends, which lost 7 bases and 8 bases, there was a span of 20 bases. The CDR3 consists of 14 residues. CDR1 and CDR2 (germline): MNHEY, SVGAGI. The CDR3 loop is CASKGTSLGIGYTF. The CDR3 DNA reads TGTGCCAGCAAAGGGACCTCATTGGGGATAGGCTACACCTTC.

J is TRBJ1-1 and V is TRBV14; no definite D call. Trimming pared 5 bases from V and 1 base from J, leaving 11 bases between. This CDR3 spans 14 amino acids. Germline values: CDR1 SGHDN, CDR2 FVKESK. The chain's CDR3 is CASSLREGNTEAFF. The CDR3 DNA sequence: TGTGCCAGCAGCTTAAGGGAGGGGAACACTGAAGCTTTCTTT.

The chain recombines TRBV7-2 with TRBJ2-2, with D perhaps TRBD2 (5 bases). Trimming took 3 bases from V and 3 from J, leaving 17 bases between them. CDR1 and CDR2 (germline): SGHTA, FQGNSA. CDR3 length: 17 amino acids. The CDR3 bases are TGTGCCAGCAGCTTGGGTTCGGGGTTCGTAGACACCGGGGAGCTGTTTTTT. Translating it yields CASSLGSGFVDTGELFF.

The V and J genes are TRBV6-6 and TRBJ1-5; D gene unclear. The CDR3 consists of 14 residues. CDR1 and CDR2 (germline): MNHNY, SVGAGI (reference sequence). Between the trimmed V and J ends, which lost 2 bases and 4 bases, there was a span of 9 bases. The CDR3 spells CASSYVGRNQPQHF. The CDR3 DNA reads as TGTGCCAGCAGTTACGTCGGACGGAATCAGCCCCAGCATTTT.

The chain links TRBV4-3 to TRBJ2-1, with 10 bases aligning to TRBD2. The ends lost 3 bases at V and 5 bases at J; junction bases unmatched: 7. Germline V gene lookup returns CDR1 LGHNA and CDR2 YSLEER. There are 16 residues in the CDR3. In DNA form, the CDR3 reads TGCGCCAGCAGCCAGGGAGCGGGGGGGCGAGACAATGAGCAGTTCTTC. Protein: CASSQGAGGRDNEQFF.